The 29 T cell receptor beta chains presented below share a single source sample, sequenced in a study of blood T cell repertoires in COVID-19. Libraries were prepared by immunoSEQ multiplex PCR; TCRdb keeps only in-frame clonotypes and omits some of them. The sample yields over 25,000 clones, less than 90% seen once. The sequenced sample consisted of peripheral blood. The receptors were sampled from a man between 65 and 79 years old with active COVID-19.

The chain uses TRBV5-1 and TRBJ2-3; the match to TRBD2 covers 9 bases. CDR1 and CDR2 from the germline V gene are SGHRS and YFSETQ. This CDR3 region has 16 residues. J gave up 5 bases and V 0 bases, and 7 bases lay outside the gene matches. This CDR3 reads CASSLGGTSRIDTQYF. The CDR3 coding sequence is TGCGCCAGCAGCTTGGGAGGGACTAGCCGCATAGATACGCAGTATTTT. Full variable domain (remainder filled in from reference TRBV5-1 and TRBJ2-3): KAGVTQTPRYLIKTRGQQVTLSCSPISGHRSVSWYQQTPGQGLQFLFEYFSETQRNKGNFPGRFSGRQFSNSRSEMNVSTLELGDSALYLCASSLGGTSRIDTQYFGPGTRLTVL.

The chain links TRBV30 to TRBJ2-7; the D gene is possibly TRBD2 (5 bases). The CDR3 is 14 amino acids. Germline-derived CDR1 and CDR2 are GTSNPN and SVGIG (reference sequence). Deletions cut 0 bases from V and 4 bases from J, with 13 bases between. The CDR3 region is CAWSVRAGSYEQYF. The CDR3 DNA sequence: TGTGCCTGGAGTGTAAGGGCGGGCTCATACGAGCAGTACTTC.

The chain couples TRBV2 to TRBJ2-1; 13 positions agree with TRBD2. CDR1 and CDR2 (germline): SNHLY, FYNNEI. V gave up 6 bases and J gave up 9 bases; unmatched junction bases: 8. There are 15 residues in the CDR3. CDR3 nucleotide sequence: TGTGCCAGCAGCTCCGGGACTAGCGGGACCGGTGAGCAGTTCTTC. Its protein product is CASSSGTSGTGEQFF.

J is TRBJ1-1 and V is TRBV7-2, with TRBD1 identical over 7 bases. The CDR3 contains 15 residues. CDR1 and CDR2 from the germline V gene are SGHTA and FQGNSA. V trimming: 4 bases; J trimming: 3 bases; junction bases outside the gene matches: 8. This CDR3 is CASSYRTGKDTEAFF. In DNA form, the CDR3 reads TGTGCCAGCAGCTACCGGACAGGCAAGGACACTGAAGCTTTCTTT.

The chain joins TRBV3-1 (or the pseudogene TRBV3-2) to TRBJ2-5; D might be TRBD1 (5 bases). Germline assignment: CDR1 LGHDT and CDR2 YNNKEL (reference sequence). The V gene lost 4 bases and the J gene lost 1 base, with 10 bases spanning the gap. The CDR3 is 14 residues long. CDR3 coding DNA: TGTGCCAGCAGCCCGCGACAGCTCCAAGAGACCCAGTACTTC. Protein product: CASSPRQLQETQYF.

The rearrangement joins TRBV19 to TRBJ2-1, with 8 bases identical to TRBD2. Germline lookup yields CDR1 LNHDA and CDR2 SQIVND (reference sequence). The ends lost 6 bases at V and 2 bases at J; junction bases unmatched: 12. This CDR3 contains 17 residues. In DNA form, the CDR3 reads TGTGCCAGTAGGTCGGGAGGGCCCTCCCATCCCTACAATGAGCAGTTCTTC. Amino acids: CASRSGGPSHPYNEQFF.

The rearrangement joins TRBV19 to TRBJ1-1; perhaps TRBD1 as D (5 bases). The V and J ends lost 6 bases and 0 bases respectively, with 8 bases between them. Germline loops: CDR1 LNHDA, CDR2 SQIVND (reference sequence). The CDR3 is 13 amino acids. In DNA, the CDR3 is TGTGCCAGTAGGCGGGGGGTGAACACTGAAGCTTTCTTT. As protein: CASRRGVNTEAFF. Looking up the rest from reference TRBV19 and TRBJ1-1 gives the full variable domain: DGGITQSPKYLFRKEGQNVTLSCEQNLNHDAMYWYRQDPGQGLRLIYYSQIVNDFQKGDIAEGYSVSREKKESFPLTVTSAQKNPTAFYLCASRRGVNTEAFFGQGTRLTVV.

This chain joins TRBV4-3 and TRBJ1-2, with 8 bases fitting TRBD1. The CDR3 covers 17 residues. The germline gives CDR1 LGHNA, CDR2 YSLEER. Trimming cost V 0 bases and J 4 bases; bases outside gene matches: 10. CDR3 sequence: CASSQDRSRGHRYGYTF. CDR3 coding DNA: TGCGCCAGCAGCCAAGATCGGAGCAGGGGGCACCGCTATGGCTACACCTTC.

Here the CDR3 reads CASSITPFAGGNEQFF. The CDR3 DNA reads as TGTGCCAGCAGCATAACCCCCTTCGCGGGAGGAAATGAGCAGTTCTTC. The chain is built from TRBV7-2 and TRBJ2-1, with 8 nucleotides matching TRBD2. With V trimmed by 5 bases and J by 7 bases, 13 bases remained unmatched. Germline V gene sequence: CDR1 SGHTA, CDR2 FQGNSA. CDR3 length equals 16 residues.

This chain connects TRBV2 to TRBJ2-3, with D uncertain. The CDR3 has 12 residues. CDR1 is SNHLY and CDR2 is FYNNEI in the germline V gene. Trimming removed 8 bases from V and 4 bases from J, with 10 bases in between. In DNA form, the CDR3 reads TGTGCCAGCTCTCTAGGCGCAGATACGCAGTATTTT. Residues: CASSLGADTQYF.

The chain is built from TRBV28 and TRBJ1-4, with 7 bases matching TRBD1. Germline CDR1 and CDR2: MDHEN and SYDVKM. With V trimmed by 5 bases and J by 15 bases, 9 bases remained unmatched. CDR3 size: 12 residues. In nucleotides, the CDR3 is TGTGCCAGCAGTCCACGACAGGGTCCGGTGTTTTTT. This encodes CASSPRQGPVFF.

The CDR3: CASSKAAVNGYTF. The DNA for the CDR3 is TGTGCCAGCAGCAAAGCGGCCGTGAATGGCTACACCTTC. The genes are TRBV21-1 and TRBJ1-2; TRBD1, the table's D call, was not compared with the DNA. TRBV21-1 is a pseudogene. The CDR3 length is 13 residues.

J is TRBJ2-7 and V is TRBV2; 11 bases map to TRBD1. CDR3 length: 16 residues. In germline, CDR1 is SNHLY, CDR2 FYNNEI. J lost 2 bases, V lost 6 bases, and 9 bases had no gene match. The CDR3 spells CASRPTGTGGAYEQYF. CDR3 sequence (DNA): TGTGCCAGCAGACCTACCGGGACAGGGGGGGCCTACGAGCAGTACTTC.

Here the CDR3 reads CASSSGVTGKKLFF. CDR3 DNA: TGTGCCAGCAGCTCCGGCGTAACAGGAAAAAAACTGTTTTTT. V and J are TRBV7-2 and TRBJ1-4; weak D call: TRBD1 (5 bases). Germline CDR1 SGHTA, CDR2 FQGNSA. The germline V and J ends were trimmed by 4 bases and 9 bases, with 15 bases remaining between them. CDR3 length equals 14 residues.

This chain joins TRBV9 and TRBJ2-1, with TRBD1 as a possible D gene (6 bases). Trimming pared 2 bases from V and 7 bases from J, leaving 16 bases between. CDR1 SGDLS and CDR2 YYNGEE come from the germline V gene. The CDR3 extends over 15 amino acids. CDR3 nucleotides: TGTGCCAGCAGCGTTTCCTCACAGGGCGGGAATGAGCAGTTCTTC. Residues: CASSVSSQGGNEQFF.

CDR3 sequence: CASSLNRVTDTQYF. CDR3 coding DNA: TGTGCCAGCAGCCTCAACCGGGTTACAGATACGCAGTATTTT. The V call is TRBV11-3, the J call TRBJ2-3; D is uncertain. CDR3 length: 14 amino acids. Germline values: CDR1 SGHNT, CDR2 YENEEA. The germline V and J ends were trimmed by 5 bases and 3 bases, with 12 bases remaining between them. Together with reference TRBV11-3 and TRBJ2-3, the CDR3 gives the full variable domain: EAGVVQSPRYKIIEKKQPVAFWCNPISGHNTLYWYLQNLGQGPELLIRYENEEAVDDSQLPKDRFSAERLKGVDSTLKIQPAELGDSAVYLCASSLNRVTDTQYFGPGTRLTVL.

The rearrangement links TRBV5-6 to TRBJ1-2; a possible D gene is TRBD1 (6 bases). The CDR3 totals 12 residues. Germline CDR1 SGHDT, CDR2 YYEEEE. V lost 0 bases and J 9 bases, leaving 9 bases between the germline ends. CDR3 residues: CASSLDRASYTF. CDR3 DNA: TGTGCCAGCAGCTTGGACAGGGCTAGCTACACCTTC. Full variable domain (rest looked up from reference TRBV5-6 and TRBJ1-2): DAGVTQSPTHLIKTRGQQVTLRCSPKSGHDTVSWYQQALGQGPQFIFQYYEEEERQRGNFPDRFSGHQFPNYSSELNVNALLLGDSALYLCASSLDRASYTFGSGTRLTVV.

The chain joins TRBV19 to TRBJ2-2; 9 bases are a match to TRBD1. This CDR3 region has 15 residues. The germline CDR1 and CDR2 sequences are LNHDA and SQIVND (reference sequence). V was clipped by 6 bases and J by 4 bases; unmatched bases: 6. The CDR3 coding sequence is TGTGCCAGTAGGCTGGGACAGGGAATCACCGGGGAGCTGTTTTTT. Its translation is CASRLGQGITGELFF.

The V call is TRBV29-1, the J call TRBJ1-2; 10 bases fit TRBD1. The CDR3 contains 12 residues. The V gene end was trimmed by 5 bases and the J gene end by 6 bases; junction bases not matched to a gene: 3. Germline loops: CDR1 SQVTM, CDR2 ANQGSEA. Here the CDR3 DNA reads TGCAGCGTTCGACAGGGGGCGGATGGCTACACCTTC. Its translation is CSVRQGADGYTF.

This clone was recorded only once. This sequence joins TRBV6-1 and TRBJ2-7, with D tentatively TRBD2 (6 bases). The CDR3 contains 14 residues. Trimming took off 1 base at V and 5 bases at J, with 12 bases between the two ends. Germline loops: CDR1 MNHNS, CDR2 SASEGT. CDR3: CASSEVGGSHEQYF. In nucleotides, the CDR3 is TGTGCCAGCAGTGAAGTTGGAGGGTCCCACGAGCAGTACTTC.

The CDR3 sequence is CASSPRVPATIKQYF. For the CDR3, the DNA is TGTGCCAGCAGTCCCCGGGTCCCGGCTACAATTAAGCAGTACTTC. This chain links TRBV6-2 or TRBV6-3 with TRBJ2-7, with unresolved D. The CDR3 loop spans 15 amino acids. The V and J ends lost 5 bases and 8 bases respectively, with 22 bases between them. The germline V gene encodes CDR1 MNHEY and CDR2 SVGEGT.

The CDR3 DNA reads TGTGCCAGCAGTGAAGCCCCGGGACAGGGAGTCTATGGCTACACCTTC. Translation: CASSEAPGQGVYGYTF. J is TRBJ1-2 and V is TRBV6-1; TRBD1 matches at 9 bases. Germline lookup yields CDR1 MNHNS and CDR2 SASEGT. This CDR3 is 16 amino acids long. V gave up 0 bases and J gave up 4 bases; unmatched junction bases: 6.

The chain couples TRBV7-9 to TRBJ2-1; tentative D call: TRBD2 (5 bases). The CDR3 contains 14 residues. Germline V lookup: CDR1 SEHNR, CDR2 FQNEAQ (reference sequence). V was clipped by 5 bases and J by 5 bases, with 13 bases between them. This chain's CDR3 is CASSENGMNNEQFF. In DNA, the CDR3 is TGTGCCAGCAGCGAGAACGGGATGAACAATGAGCAGTTCTTC.

The V call is TRBV19, the J call TRBJ2-7; possibly TRBD2 for D (6 bases). Between the trimmed V and J ends, which lost 5 bases and 3 bases, there was a span of 17 bases. CDR3 length: 15 amino acids. CDR1 and CDR2 from the germline V gene are LNHDA and SQIVND (reference sequence). The DNA for the CDR3 is TGTGCCAGTAGTCCCCCCCAGCGGACTATCTACGAGCAGTACTTC. It is translated as CASSPPQRTIYEQYF.

This chain connects TRBV7-9 to TRBJ2-2; a possible D gene is TRBD1 (7 bases). Germline CDR1 reads SEHNR; CDR2 reads FQNEAQ (reference sequence). CDR3 size: 14 residues. With 6 bases removed from V and 5 bases from J, the gap between germline ends came to 13 bases. Written as DNA, the CDR3 is TGTGCCAGCAGACCGACAGGGAGGACCGGGGAGCTGTTTTTT. Translated: CASRPTGRTGELFF.

The chain is built from TRBV10-3 and TRBJ2-5; D is uncertain. The CDR3 has 13 amino acids. Between the trimmed V and J ends, which lost 4 bases and 3 bases, there was a span of 9 bases. In germline, CDR1 is ENHRY, CDR2 SYGVKD. The CDR3 here is CAISARWEETQYF. The CDR3 DNA follows: TGTGCCATCAGTGCCAGGTGGGAAGAGACCCAGTACTTC.

The V call is TRBV9, the J call TRBJ2-2; 7 nucleotides line up with TRBD2. The CDR3 has 15 amino acids. Unmatched junction bases numbered 5, after V lost 1 base and J lost 5 bases. Germline V gives CDR1 SGDLS, CDR2 YYNGEE. The CDR3 DNA is TGTGCCAGCAGCGTAACGGGAGGAAGTACCGGGGAGCTGTTTTTT. This translates into CASSVTGGSTGELFF.

On this clone: At one of its ends the junction is not consistent with the germline gene, which may arise from a read error. The chain couples TRBV7-2 to TRBJ1-4; 9 bases agree with TRBD1. Germline V gene data show CDR1 as SGHTA and CDR2 as FQGNSA. CDR3 size: 18 residues. The CDR3 region has the DNA TGTGCCAGCTGCTTGATTCTGGGGGGGGACAGGGTGAATGAAAAACTGTTTTTT. This translates into CASCLILGGDRVNEKLFF.

This chain joins TRBV24-1 and TRBJ2-7; 11 bases agree with TRBD2. The CDR3 totals 16 residues. V lost 4 bases, J lost 0 bases, and 4 bases stayed unmatched. Germline-derived CDR1 and CDR2 are KGHDR and SFDVKD. The CDR3 loop reads CATSDPTSGSSYEQYF. CDR3 coding DNA: TGTGCCACCAGTGACCCAACTAGCGGGAGCTCCTACGAGCAGTACTTC.